This T cell receptor (beta chain) came from a study of CD8 T cells in Susac syndrome. The CDR3 covers 10 residues. Germline-derived CDR1 and CDR2 are MNHNS and SASEGT. V was pared by 5 bases and J by 7 bases, with 5 bases between. Reverse transcription of about 0.5 to 1 ug RNA was carried out with random hexamers. Amplification of the TCR beta CDR3 was carried out by immunoSEQ multiplex PCR, which spanned a total of 54 Vbeta and 13 Jbeta segments. Each CDR3 protein gets one entry after TCRdb re-called the immunoSEQ multiplex PCR reads with MiXCR. The table shows around 62,000 distinct CDR3 sequences, with about 92% occurring only once.

The sample was CD8+ T cells from PBMCs. This chain links TRBV6-1 with TRBJ1-2, with unresolved D. The sequence was obtained from a human donor in good health. This chain's CDR3 is CASSRGGYTF. The CDR3 region has the DNA TGTGCCAGCAGTCGGGGTGGCTACACCTTC.